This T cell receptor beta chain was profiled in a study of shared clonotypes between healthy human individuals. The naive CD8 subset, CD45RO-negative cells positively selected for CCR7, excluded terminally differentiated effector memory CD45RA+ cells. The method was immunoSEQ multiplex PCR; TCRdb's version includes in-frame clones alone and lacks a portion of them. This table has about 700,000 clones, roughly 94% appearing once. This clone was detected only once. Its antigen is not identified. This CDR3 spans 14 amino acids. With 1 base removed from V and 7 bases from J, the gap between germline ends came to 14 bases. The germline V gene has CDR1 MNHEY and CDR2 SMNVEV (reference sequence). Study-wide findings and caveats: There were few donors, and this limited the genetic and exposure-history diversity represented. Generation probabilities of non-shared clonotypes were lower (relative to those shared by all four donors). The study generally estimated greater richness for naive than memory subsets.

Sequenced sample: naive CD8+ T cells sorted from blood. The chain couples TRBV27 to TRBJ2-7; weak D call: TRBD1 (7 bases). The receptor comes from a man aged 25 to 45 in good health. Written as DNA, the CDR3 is TGTGCCAGCAGTTTATGGTCCCAGGGGGGAGAGCAGTACTTC. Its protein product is CASSLWSQGGEQYF.